This paragraph covers one TCR beta chain sequence. This sample was included in a study of blood T cell repertoires in COVID-19. Looking at the study overall: Acute-phase and convalescent COVID-19 samples originated in the United States, Italy and Spain. Sources were T cells, B-cell-depleted T cells, or PBMCs; the material itself was cDNA or gDNA.

Original processing methods: Reference gene primer amplification gave estimated nucleated cell counts. The data were produced by immunoSEQ multiplex PCR, yet TCRdb's version contains in-frame clones alone and is incomplete. That table is the source of V, J and clone size, and D and trimming were worked out from the DNA. The sample consists of approximately 97,000 clones, 80% to 90% of them appearing once. J lost 0 bases, V lost 4 bases, and 5 bases had no gene match. This CDR3 region has 16 residues. The germline CDR1 and CDR2 sequences are MNHEY and SVGAGI. The receptor comes from a human donor in a cohort sampled during active COVID-19. Sequencing was done on a sample of peripheral blood. The V gene is TRBV6-5, the J gene TRBJ1-4; 7 bases match TRBD1. The CDR3: CASSLGQLATNEKLFF. CDR3 bases: TGTGCCAGCAGTTTGGGACAGCTTGCAACTAATGAAAAACTGTTTTTT.